Below, one TCR beta chain is given with its context. Its antigen remains unidentified. Trimming stripped 1 base from V and 14 bases from J, with 17 bases between. This CDR3 contains 13 residues. Germline values: CDR1 SGHVS, CDR2 FNYEAQ. This entry is derived from a study of cytomegalovirus exposure and HLA in healthy donors. Study as a whole: Within an early data release were tens of millions of unique TCRs drawn from HLA-typed donors.

Findings and limits, study-wide: Later analysis identified several of the most significant clusters that appeared linked to common viral pathogens. The study reported that TCR beta sequences accurately predicted HLA-A and HLA-B alleles in most subjects. It is likely that the observed cluster of highly shared sequence variants was a sequencing artifact.

This PCR relied on a set of 60 Vbeta primers and 13 Jbeta primers. Using immunoSEQ multiplex PCR, the repertoire was profiled, and TCRdb retains in-frame clones only, with some absent. The sample consists of over 200,000 clones, roughly 89% of them appearing once. The chain is built from TRBV7-6 and TRBJ1-2; perhaps TRBD1 as D (5 bases). The receptor was derived from a woman aged 18-29 years in good health and CMV-seronegative. The sample taken for sequencing was PBMCs. For the CDR3, the DNA is TGTGCCAGCAGCTTAGGGGGGACTGCCCTTCTAACCTTC. Amino acid sequence: CASSLGGTALLTF.